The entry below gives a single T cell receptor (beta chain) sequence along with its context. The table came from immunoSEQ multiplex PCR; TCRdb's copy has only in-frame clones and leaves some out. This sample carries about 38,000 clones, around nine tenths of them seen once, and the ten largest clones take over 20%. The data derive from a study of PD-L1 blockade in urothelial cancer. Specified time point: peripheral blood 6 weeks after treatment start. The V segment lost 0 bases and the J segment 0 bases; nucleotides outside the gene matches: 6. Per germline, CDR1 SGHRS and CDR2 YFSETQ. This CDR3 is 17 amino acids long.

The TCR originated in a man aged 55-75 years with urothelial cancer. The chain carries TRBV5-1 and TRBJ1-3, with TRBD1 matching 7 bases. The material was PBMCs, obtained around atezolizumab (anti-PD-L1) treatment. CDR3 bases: TGCGCCAGCAGCTTGGAAGGGGGCACAAGCTCTGGAAACACCATATATTTT. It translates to CASSLEGGTSSGNTIYF. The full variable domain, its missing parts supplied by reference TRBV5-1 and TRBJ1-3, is KAGVTQTPRYLIKTRGQQVTLSCSPISGHRSVSWYQQTPGQGLQFLFEYFSETQRNKGNFPGRFSGRQFSNSRSEMNVSTLELGDSALYLCASSLEGGTSSGNTIYFGEGSWLTVV.